Following are 29 T cell receptor beta chains from one sample sequenced in a study of CD8 T cells in Susac syndrome. Random-hexamer reverse transcription was applied to 0.5 to 1 ug RNA. TCRdb reprocessed the immunoSEQ multiplex PCR reads with MiXCR, giving one entry per CDR3 protein. In the table there are more than 150,000 distinct CDR3 sequences, around 95% of which are singletons. The sequencing sample was made of CD4+ T cells from PBMCs. Receptors were obtained from a human donor with Susac syndrome.

The CDR3: CASSPPGQGTEAFF. Here the CDR3 DNA reads TGTGCCAGCAGTCCCCCGGGACAGGGCACTGAAGCTTTCTTT. This chain links TRBV12-3 or TRBV12-4 with TRBJ1-1; TRBD1 agrees at 9 bases. There are 14 residues in the CDR3. The ends lost 5 bases at V and 4 bases at J; junction bases unmatched: 5.

J is TRBJ1-5 and V is TRBV7-8; unclear D gene. CDR1 SGHVS and CDR2 FQNEAQ come from the germline V gene. The CDR3 is made up of 17 amino acids. The V end was cut by 1 base, the J end by 0 bases, with 13 bases between. The CDR3 nucleotides are TGTGCCAGCAGCTTAGTAGGCTTGGGGTATAGCAATCAGCCCCAGCATTTT. It codes for CASSLVGLGYSNQPQHF.

The chain combines TRBV2 with TRBJ2-7, with D uncertain. The germline V and J ends were trimmed by 1 base and 6 bases, with 10 bases remaining between them. Germline values: CDR1 SNHLY, CDR2 FYNNEI. The CDR3 consists of 13 residues. The CDR3 nucleotides read TGTGCCAGCAGTGAAGTAGACAAACGCGAGCAGTACTTC. Protein product: CASSEVDKREQYF.

The genes are TRBV11-2 and TRBJ2-2, with D uncertain. Germline assignment: CDR1 SGHAT and CDR2 FQNNGV. Trimming pared 4 bases from V and 7 bases from J, leaving 13 bases between. CDR3 length: 14 residues. The CDR3, as DNA: TGTGCCAGCAGCTCCCCGTATGAGCACGGGGAGCTGTTTTTT. Translating gives CASSSPYEHGELFF.

V and J are TRBV11-2 and TRBJ2-1, with 7 bases identical to TRBD2. CDR1 and CDR2 (germline): SGHAT, FQNNGV. The CDR3 sequence is 16 residues long. Trimming removed 1 base from V and 1 base from J; junction bases left unmatched: 4. This CDR3 reads CASSLGLAVSYNEQFF. DNA of the CDR3: TGTGCCAGCAGCTTAGGGCTAGCGGTATCCTACAATGAGCAGTTCTTC.

The V gene is TRBV6-2 or TRBV6-3, the J gene TRBJ2-7, with 9 positions matching TRBD2. In germline, CDR1 is MNHEY, CDR2 SVGEGT. Trimming cost V 5 bases and J 4 bases; bases outside gene matches: 12. This CDR3 is built from 16 residues. CDR3 region: CASSDPRLAARYEQYF. The DNA for the CDR3 is TGTGCCAGCAGTGATCCCCGACTAGCGGCGCGATACGAGCAGTACTTC.

The gene calls are TRBV19 and TRBJ1-6; no definite D call. CDR1 and CDR2 from the germline V gene are LNHDA and SQIVND (reference sequence). The CDR3 runs 13 residues. V was cut by 3 bases and J by 8 bases, with 8 bases left in between. CDR3 sequence: CASSIDTDSPLHF. CDR3 DNA: TGTGCCAGTAGTATCGACACAGATTCACCCCTCCACTTT.

The chain links TRBV5-4 to TRBJ2-5, with unresolved D. The germline gives CDR1 SGHNT, CDR2 YYREEE (reference sequence). Trimming took off 1 base at V and 2 bases at J, with 6 bases between the two ends. The CDR3 is made up of 13 amino acids. CDR3 in DNA: TGTGCCAGCAGCTTGTCTGCTCAAGAGACCCAGTACTTC. Protein product: CASSLSAQETQYF.

CDR3 in amino acids: CASSQDLSSSGGRKETQYF. In nucleotides, the CDR3 is TGTGCCAGCAGCCAAGATCTCTCCAGTAGCGGGGGGCGGAAAGAGACCCAGTACTTC. The V and J genes are TRBV3-1 and TRBJ2-5, with 10 bases fitting TRBD2. CDR3 size: 19 residues. Germline V CDR1 and CDR2: LGHDT, YNNKEL (reference sequence). V shed 0 bases, J shed 3 bases, and the junction held 13 bases outside the gene matches.

J is TRBJ2-5 and V is TRBV29-1, with D possibly TRBD2 on 5 matching bases. Per germline, CDR1 SQVTM and CDR2 ANQGSEA. The CDR3 has 13 amino acids. V was clipped by 8 bases and J by 5 bases, with 18 bases between them. The CDR3 protein is CSSQMASRETQYF. For the CDR3, the DNA is TGCAGCTCCCAGATGGCTAGCCGCGAGACCCAGTACTTC.

V usage is TRBV23-1 and J usage is TRBJ1-4, with D possibly TRBD1 on 6 matching bases. TRBV23-1 is an ORF for which the function is uncertain. Trimming pared 0 bases from V and 6 bases from J, leaving 11 bases between. The CDR3 covers 15 residues. CDR3 bases: TGCGCCAGCAGTCAATCTTCGCCAGGGGATGAAAAACTGTTTTTT. Protein: CASSQSSPGDEKLFF.

The chain uses TRBV3-1 and TRBJ2-7; 10 positions match TRBD1. Germline V gene data show CDR1 as LGHDT and CDR2 as YNNKEL (reference sequence). Trimming took 8 bases from V and 3 from J; bases not matched to a gene: 7. There are 14 residues in the CDR3. CDR3 sequence reads: CASRGGQGVYEQYF. The CDR3 nucleotides are TGTGCCAGCCGGGGCGGACAGGGGGTCTACGAGCAGTACTTC.

The V call is TRBV4-1, the J call TRBJ2-4; 8 nucleotides match TRBD1. The V gene end was trimmed by 0 bases and the J gene end by 5 bases; junction bases not matched to a gene: 6. This CDR3 comprises 16 residues. The V gene's germline CDR1 is MGHRA and CDR2 YSYEKL. CDR3 amino acids: CASSQDPGQGQNIQYF. The CDR3 DNA reads as TGCGCCAGCAGCCAAGATCCTGGACAGGGTCAAAACATTCAGTACTTC.

This chain links TRBV6-5 with TRBJ1-6; TRBD1 matches at 7 bases. The ends lost 2 bases at V and 4 bases at J; junction bases unmatched: 8. The CDR3 has 17 amino acids. Per the germline V gene, CDR1 is MNHEY and CDR2 is SVGAGI. The CDR3 region has the DNA TGTGCCAGCAGTTACCCCCCGGGACAGACTTATAATTCACCCCTCCACTTT. This codes for CASSYPPGQTYNSPLHF.

The chain uses TRBV11-2 and TRBJ1-1, with 8 bases matching TRBD1. The germline CDR1 and CDR2 sequences are SGHAT and FQNNGV. J gave up 0 bases and V 5 bases, and 2 bases lay outside the gene matches. The CDR3 loop spans 14 amino acids. The CDR3 region has the DNA TGTGCCAGCAGCAACAGGGGGATGAACACTGAAGCTTTCTTT. Translating gives CASSNRGMNTEAFF.

The rearrangement joins TRBV12-5 to TRBJ2-5; the D is unclear. The CDR3 is 12 amino acids. Per germline, CDR1 LGHNT and CDR2 FRNRAP. Trimming took off 3 bases at V and 1 base at J, with 3 bases between the two ends. As DNA, the CDR3 is TGTGCTAGTGGTTTTCTCCAAGAGACCCAGTACTTC. This encodes CASGFLQETQYF.

V usage is TRBV6-2 or TRBV6-3 and J usage is TRBJ2-2; weak D call: TRBD2 (6 bases). Germline assignment: CDR1 MNHEY and CDR2 SVGEGT. Deletions cut 10 bases from V and 4 bases from J, with 19 bases between. The CDR3 spans 15 residues. The CDR3, as DNA: TGTGCCACCCTGACTAGAGCCCCGGGCACCGGGGAGCTGTTTTTT. The encoded protein is CATLTRAPGTGELFF.

The chain couples TRBV29-1 to TRBJ2-7, with D possibly TRBD1 on 6 matching bases. Trimming left V 8 bases short and J 3 bases short, with 14 bases between. Looked up from germline, CDR1 is SQVTM and CDR2 is ANQGSEA. This CDR3 region has 12 residues. CDR3 nucleotide sequence: TGCAGCTCCCAAACAGGGAGCTACGAGCAGTACTTC. Residues: CSSQTGSYEQYF.

The chain carries TRBV20-1 and TRBJ2-3; 10 nucleotides match TRBD2. The germline V gene has CDR1 DFQATT and CDR2 SNEGSKA (reference sequence). Trimming at V came to 4 bases and at J to 4 bases, leaving 5 bases not matched to a gene. The CDR3 length is 14 residues. The CDR3 DNA follows: TGCAGTGCTACAAGCGGGGGGGCAGCAGATACGCAGTATTTT. Encoded protein: CSATSGGAADTQYF.

The chain employs TRBV4-1 and TRBJ2-5; 7 nucleotides agree with TRBD1. This CDR3 region has 14 residues. Germline CDR1 is MGHRA and CDR2 is YSYEKL. The trim removed 4 bases at V and 0 bases at J, leaving 2 bases unmatched. This chain's CDR3 is CASSRDSNQETQYF. CDR3 DNA sequence: TGCGCCAGCAGCCGGGACAGTAACCAAGAGACCCAGTACTTC.

This CDR3 is CASSPWGQGGETQYF. DNA for the CDR3: TGCGCCAGCAGCCCTTGGGGACAGGGGGGAGAGACCCAGTACTTC. The rearrangement joins TRBV4-1 to TRBJ2-5, with TRBD1 identical over 11 bases. The V and J ends lost 4 bases and 4 bases, in that order; junction bases with no gene match: 5. This CDR3 is 15 amino acids long. Germline V CDR1 and CDR2: MGHRA, YSYEKL.

The V and J genes are TRBV7-3 and TRBJ1-6; TRBD1 agrees at 10 bases. CDR1 and CDR2 from the germline V gene are SGHTA and FQGTGA. V lost 4 bases to trimming and J lost 7 bases; unmatched junction nucleotides: 4. The CDR3 contains 15 residues. CDR3 bases: TGTGCCAGCAGCTCAGACAGGGGGCGGAATTCACCCCTCCACTTT. It encodes CASSSDRGRNSPLHF.

The chain couples TRBV11-2 to TRBJ2-2, with 7 bases fitting TRBD2. J lost 9 bases, V lost 3 bases, and 7 bases had no gene match. Looked up from germline, CDR1 is SGHAT and CDR2 is FQNNGV. The CDR3 spans 14 residues. The CDR3 region has the DNA TGTGCCAGCAGCTTGGCGGGGGTGCACCGGGAGCTGTTTTTT. Translating it yields CASSLAGVHRELFF.

The rearrangement links TRBV9 to TRBJ2-3; possibly TRBD1 for D (5 bases). There are 18 residues in the CDR3. In germline, CDR1 is SGDLS, CDR2 YYNGEE. The V and J ends lost 0 bases and 2 bases respectively, with 19 bases between them. CDR3 region: CASSVEPSRQTLTDTQYF. CDR3 coding DNA: TGTGCCAGCAGCGTAGAACCGTCCAGACAGACCCTCACAGATACGCAGTATTTT.

The V call is TRBV29-1, the J call TRBJ1-1; D ambiguous. In germline, CDR1 is SQVTM, CDR2 ANQGSEA. This CDR3 is built from 11 residues. The V end lost 5 bases, the J end lost 7 bases, and 11 bases lay between the germline ends. In DNA, the CDR3 is TGCAGCGTTATCTTGCCCGGTGAAGCTTTCTTT. This gives the protein CSVILPGEAFF.

The J gene is TRBJ2-7, the V gene TRBV5-1; D is perhaps TRBD2 (7 bases). The V and J ends lost 4 bases and 5 bases respectively, with 22 bases between them. The CDR3 runs to 16 residues. Germline CDR1 and CDR2: SGHRS and YFSETQ. CDR3: CASSPRGGGPLDEQYF. Here the CDR3 DNA reads TGCGCCAGCAGCCCCCGTGGGGGGGGCCCATTGGACGAGCAGTACTTC.

V and J are TRBV5-6 and TRBJ2-7, with 11 bases identical to TRBD2. CDR3 size: 14 residues. The V and J ends lost 6 bases and 2 bases, in that order; junction bases with no gene match: 4. The germline V gene has CDR1 SGHDT and CDR2 YYEEEE. CDR3 sequence (DNA): TGTGCCAGCAATTTAGCGGGGGGGACCTACGAGCAGTACTTC. Its translation is CASNLAGGTYEQYF.

This rearrangement joins TRBV6-1 to TRBJ2-1; D is perhaps TRBD1 (6 bases). The V end was cut by 2 bases, the J end by 3 bases, with 14 bases between. Germline CDR1 reads MNHNS; CDR2 reads SASEGT. The CDR3 runs 16 residues. CDR3 coding DNA: TGTGCCAGCAGTGAACTAACAGGACAGCTCTACAATGAGCAGTTCTTC. It is translated as CASSELTGQLYNEQFF.

V and J are TRBV7-6 and TRBJ2-5, with TRBD1 as a possible D gene (5 bases). Trimming cost V 1 base and J 7 bases, with 13 bases left between them. The CDR3 is 14 amino acids. Germline assignment: CDR1 SGHVS and CDR2 FNYEAQ. In nucleotides, the CDR3 is TGTGCCAGCAGCTTAGGATCAGGGATAGGGACCCAGTACTTC. Its protein product is CASSLGSGIGTQYF.